Ten or more counts support the clone carrying this T cell receptor beta chain. Its matching antigen is unknown. This specimen comes from a study of read filtering for tumor transcriptome and immune sequencing. Study information: Mean patient age was around 66 years, range roughly 40 to 85; 16 to 20 male, around 15 female.

Sampling of bone marrow took place during active disease in every patient. Study-wide points: The sorted CD138-negative fraction was a mixed bone marrow immune population, not purified T cells.

The V gene lost 4 bases and the J gene lost 2 bases, with 12 bases spanning the gap. The length of the CDR3 is 15 residues. Germline lookup yields CDR1 SEHNR and CDR2 FQNEAQ (reference sequence). The library was built from roughly 400 ng RNA with molecular barcoded adaptors for alpha/delta and beta/gamma chains. TCRdb reanalysed the reads using MiXCR and keeps one entry per CDR3 protein. The sample yields fewer than 150,000 distinct CDR3 sequences, 10% to 15% seen once. The sequencing sample was made of a population of CD138-negative cells sorted from bone marrow. The chain links TRBV7-9 to TRBJ2-1, with a weak D call TRBD1 (5 bases). This sequence was found in a donor over 35 with multiple myeloma. The CDR3 DNA follows: TGTGCCAGCAGCTATCCAGGGTTCGCCTACAATGAGCAGTTCTTC. Its protein is CASSYPGFAYNEQFF. The full variable domain, in which reference TRBV7-9 and TRBJ2-1 provide the parts outside the CDR3, is DTGVSQNPRHKITKRGQNVTFRCDPISEHNRLYWYRQTLGQGPEFLTYFQNEAQLEKSRLLSDRFSAERPKGSFSTLEIQRTEQGDSAMYLCASSYPGFAYNEQFFGPGTRLTVL.